Below, 4 T cell receptor beta chains from the same sample are listed, as sequenced in a study of kidney transplant recipient with SARS-CoV-2 infection. TCRdb processed the reads anew with MiXCR; each CDR3 protein has one entry. The data contain some 220,000 distinct CDR3 sequences, more than 25% of them singletons. This sample comprised a blood sample, obtained at baseline and on approximately day 120 from a kidney transplant recipient. These receptors were collected from a male patient younger than 45 who had COVID-19 and was a kidney transplant recipient. Some T cells may possibly be graft donor cells.

This clonotype was recorded many times. The chain combines TRBV28 with TRBJ2-5; 9 nucleotides line up with TRBD2. This CDR3 has 17 residues. V lost 5 bases and J lost 5; bases outside the gene matches: 15. CDR1 is MDHEN and CDR2 is SYDVKM in the germline V gene. For the CDR3, the DNA is TGTGCCAGCAGTGAGGATGTAGCGGGAGAGTTGAAGGAGACCCAGTACTTC. This translates into CASSEDVAGELKETQYF.

This clonotype was counted between two and nine times. The chain employs TRBV7-6 and TRBJ2-5; perhaps D is TRBD1 or TRBD2 (6 bases each). V gave up 3 bases and J gave up 3 bases, with 17 bases separating them. CDR1 and CDR2 from the germline V gene are SGHVS and FNYEAQ. This CDR3 contains 16 residues. The CDR3 DNA reads as TGTGCCAGCAGCTTTATAAAGGGGGGCTTTGAAGAGACCCAGTACTTC. Amino acid sequence: CASSFIKGGFEETQYF.

This clonotype was seen ten or more times. The chain combines TRBV10-3 with TRBJ2-7; possibly TRBD1 or TRBD2 for D (5 bases each). This CDR3 comprises 13 residues. Trimming stripped 7 bases from V and 3 bases from J, with 13 bases between. Germline V gives CDR1 ENHRY, CDR2 SYGVKD. This CDR3 reads CAIKRGDGYEQYV. CDR3 nucleotide sequence: TGTGCCATCAAAAGAGGGGACGGCTACGAGCAGTACGTC.

This chain joins TRBV3-1 and TRBJ1-1; no definite D call. This CDR3 is built from 17 residues. V lost 4 bases and J lost 4, with 22 bases in between. CDR1 and CDR2 (germline): LGHDT, YNNKEL (reference sequence). CDR3 in amino acids: CASSLCYPISIRTEAFF. CDR3 nucleotide sequence: TGTGCCAGCAGCCTCTGTTATCCCATTTCAATTCGCACTGAAGCTTTCTTT.